This entry is about one TCR beta chain. These data originate in a study of blood T cell repertoires in COVID-19. Profiling relied on immunoSEQ multiplex PCR, and the TCRdb table lists in-frame clones only, not all of them. The repertoire includes 250,000 to 350,000 clones, approximately 90% of them detected once, and roughly 2.3% sits in the top ten. The CDR3 covers 17 residues. J was trimmed by 2 bases and V by 3 bases; bases with no gene match: 8. From germline, CDR1 is SGHNT and CDR2 YYREEE (reference sequence). The chain combines TRBV5-4 with TRBJ1-1; TRBD1 agrees at 12 bases. Material: peripheral blood. This TCR was recovered from a woman in her 30s with COVID-19, enrolled during active disease. CDR3 in DNA: TGTGCCAGCAGCTCACCCTTGGGACAGGGGGCAAACACTGAAGCTTTCTTT. Amino acids: CASSSPLGQGANTEAFF.